This T cell receptor (beta chain) was captured in a study of CD8+CD57+ T cells in acquired aplastic anemia. Study context: CD4+ and CD8+ cells, once sorted, gave DNA averaging about 3 ug. Healthy donors averaged roughly 11 million reads for CD4+ cells. The study, taken as a whole, reports: Patients and controls were not found to differ significantly in CD8+ Simpson's diversity. Comparison of patients with controls identified around 30 shared CD8+ CDR3 sequences.

As concerns this clonotype: Its antigen is currently unknown. One junction end does not reproduce the germline sequence, and a read error may be involved.

Genomic DNA acted as the template from which TCR beta VDJ combination and CDR3 sequence profiling were carried out. Using its own MiXCR run on the reads, TCRdb lists one record per CDR3 protein. This sample has some 200,000 distinct CDR3 sequences, with approximately 35% found just once. The CDR3 has 19 residues. Germline loops: CDR1 KGHDR, CDR2 SFDVKD. The sequencing sample was made of sorted CD4+, CD8+, or CD8+CD57+ T cells (not recorded which) from PBMCs. This receptor was taken from a human donor in good health, serving as a control. This chain uses TRBV24-1 with TRBJ2-2, with TRBD1 matching 12 bases. The CDR3 loop is CATSDPGQGALQHYRGAVF. The CDR3 DNA follows: TGTGCCACCAGTGATCCGGGACAGGGGGCCCTTCAACATTACCGGGGAGCTGTTTTT.